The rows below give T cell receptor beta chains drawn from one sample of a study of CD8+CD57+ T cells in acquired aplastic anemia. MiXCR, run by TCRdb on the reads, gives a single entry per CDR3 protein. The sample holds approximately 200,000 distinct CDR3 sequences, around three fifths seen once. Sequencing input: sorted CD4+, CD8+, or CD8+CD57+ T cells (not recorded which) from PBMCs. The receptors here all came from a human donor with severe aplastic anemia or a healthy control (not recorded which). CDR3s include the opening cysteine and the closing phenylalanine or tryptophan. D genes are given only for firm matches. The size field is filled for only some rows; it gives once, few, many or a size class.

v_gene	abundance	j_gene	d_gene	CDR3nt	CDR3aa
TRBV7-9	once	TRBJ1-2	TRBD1	TGTGCCAGCAGATCGGACAGGGATGGCTACACCTTC	CASRSDRDGYTF
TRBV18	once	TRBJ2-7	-	TGTGCCAGCTCACCGTCCCTTTCCTACGAGCAGTACTTC	CASSPSLSYEQYF
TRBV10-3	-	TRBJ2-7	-	TGTGCCATCAGTGAGTCGGGAGGCGCTGGGAACGAGCAGTACTTC	CAISESGGAGNEQYF
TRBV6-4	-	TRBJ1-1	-	TGTGCCAGCAGTTACACCGCGAACACTGAAGCTTTCTTT	CASSYTANTEAFF
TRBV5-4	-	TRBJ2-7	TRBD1	TGTGCCAGCAGCTTGGCCGGGCAGGGGGCAGTTGAGCAGTACTTC	CASSLAGQGAVEQYF
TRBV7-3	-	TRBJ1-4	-	TGTGCTAGCAGCCTGGACAGTAATGAAAAACTGTTTTTT	CASSLDSNEKLFF
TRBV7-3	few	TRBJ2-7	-	TGTGCCAGCAGCCAGCCGGGACCCAGTACCTACGAGCAGTACTTC	CASSQPGPSTYEQYF
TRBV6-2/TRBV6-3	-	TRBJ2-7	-	TGTGCCAGTTCGTTACAGGGAACCTACGAGCAGTACTTC	CASSLQGTYEQYF
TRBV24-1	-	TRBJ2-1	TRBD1	TGTGCCACCAGTGATTTGCTCCGACAGGGTGAGCAGTTCTTC	CATSDLLRQGEQFF
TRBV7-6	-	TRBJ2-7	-	TGTGCCAGCAGCTTAGACAGTACAGGGAACCCCTCCTACGAGCAGTACTTC	CASSLDSTGNPSYEQYF
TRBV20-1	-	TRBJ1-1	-	TGCAGTGTTGAAGACCGGGGGTTCGTCAGCGACGGGGATTTT	CSVEDRGFVSDGDF
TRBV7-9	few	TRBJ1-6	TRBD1	TGTGCCAGCAGCGACCCGGGACAGGGTCAAGACTCACCCCTCCACTTT	CASSDPGQGQDSPLHF
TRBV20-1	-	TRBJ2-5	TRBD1	TGCAGTGCCACGGACAGGCCCCGGGAGACCCAGTACTTC	CSATDRPRETQYF
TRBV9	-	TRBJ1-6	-	TGTGCCAGCAGTCAGGTTAATTCACCCCTCCACTTT	CASSQVNSPLHF
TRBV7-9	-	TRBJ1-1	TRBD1	TGTGCCAGCAGCCCCGGGACAGCTACTGAAGCTTTCTTT	CASSPGTATEAFF
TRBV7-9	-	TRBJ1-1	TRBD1	TGTGCCAGCAGACCCTGGGGCGGCACAGGGGGCACTGAAGCTTTCTTT	CASRPWGGTGGTEAFF
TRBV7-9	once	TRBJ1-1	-	TGTGCCAGCAGCTTAAGTACGGACACTGAAGCTTTCTTT	CASSLSTDTEAFF
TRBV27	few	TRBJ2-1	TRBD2	TGTGCCAGCAGTTTATCTTCGGGGGGGTACAATGAGCAGTTCTTC	CASSLSSGGYNEQFF
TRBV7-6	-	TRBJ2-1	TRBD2	TGTGCCAGCAGCTTAGATCTAGCGGGGTCCGGAAGGCAGTTCTTC	CASSLDLAGSGRQFF
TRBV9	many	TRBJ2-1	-	TGTGCCAGCAGCCTAAAGCGGGTCGGGCAGGCCAATGAGCAGTTCTTC	CASSLKRVGQANEQFF
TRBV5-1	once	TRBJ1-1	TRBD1	TGCGCCAGCAGCCGAATAGGGACAGGGGGGAGCACTGAAGCTTTCTTT	CASSRIGTGGSTEAFF
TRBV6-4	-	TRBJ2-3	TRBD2	TGTGCCAGCAGTGACCTCGGGACTAGTTTATCAGATACGCAGTATTTT	CASSDLGTSLSDTQYF
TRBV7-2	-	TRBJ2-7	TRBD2	TGTGCCAGCAGCGGGGGGGTCTACGAGCAGTACTTC	CASSGGVYEQYF
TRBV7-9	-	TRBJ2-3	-	TGTGCCAGCAGCAAAAAGAGGGGTTATGGCACAGATACGCAGTATTTT	CASSKKRGYGTDTQYF
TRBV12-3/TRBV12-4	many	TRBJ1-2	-	TGTGCCAGCAGTTTAGGGGGGAACTATGGCTACACCTTC	CASSLGGNYGYTF